A selection of T cell receptor beta chains follows, all from one sample in a study of patients and donors after allogeneic stem cell transplantation. Each CDR3 protein gets one entry after TCRdb re-called the RT-PCR reads with MiXCR. Seen here are 70,000 to 75,000 distinct CDR3 sequences, about 25% observed once, and the top ten hold 26%. Sample: blood, either unsorted or a sorted T cell fraction (not recorded which). These receptors all come from a human donor who was either an allogeneic HSCT recipient or a stem cell or donor lymphocyte infusion donor (not recorded which). It is not recorded whose cells these are; they may come from a transplant donor. Both conserved end residues are part of each CDR3. Each record gives: clone size, V gene, D gene, J gene, CDR3 protein, CDR3 DNA. A D gene is named only where the DNA matches it firmly. Rows may omit the clone size; those that give it use once, few, many or a size class.

>-|TRBV19|TRBD1|TRBJ1-2
CASTTGLSNYGYTF
TGTGCCAGCACGACAGGGTTGAGTAACTATGGCTACACCTTC
>-|TRBV27|-|TRBJ1-1
CASSVYRWGRGTEAFF
TGTGCCAGCAGCGTTTACCGGTGGGGGCGCGGGACTGAAGCTTTCTTT
>many|TRBV6-5|TRBD1|TRBJ1-3
CASRDYRGSGNTIYF
TGTGCCAGCAGAGATTACAGGGGCTCTGGAAACACCATATATTTT
>-|TRBV11-2|-|TRBJ1-6
CASSLISGPVDSPLHF
TGTGCCAGCAGCCTTATCTCGGGACCGGTGGATTCACCCCTCCACTTT
>-|TRBV29-1|-|TRBJ1-2
CSVRDLYGYTF
TGCAGCGTCCGGGACCTCTATGGCTACACCTTC
>-|TRBV28|-|TRBJ2-1
CASSPPGQGSYNEQFF
TGTGCCAGCAGTCCTCCAGGGCAGGGATCCTACAATGAGCAGTTCTTC
>-|TRBV7-9|TRBD1|TRBJ2-7
CASSYRQGLTYEQYF
TGTGCCAGCAGCTACAGACAGGGGCTCACCTACGAGCAGTACTTC
>-|TRBV15|-|TRBJ2-1
CATSPESMLVGNEQFF
TGTGCCACCAGCCCCGAAAGTATGCTAGTAGGCAATGAGCAGTTCTTC
>-|TRBV24-1|-|TRBJ2-3
CATSDFLAGQDTQYF
TGTGCCACCAGTGATTTTTTGGCGGGACAGGATACGCAGTATTTT
>many|TRBV5-1|-|TRBJ1-1
CASSLQGNTEAFF
TGTGCCAGCAGCCTACAGGGGAACACTGAAGCTTTCTTT
>few|TRBV12-3/TRBV12-4|-|TRBJ1-2
CASDGVGAGYTF
TGTGCCAGCGACGGCGTTGGTGCTGGCTACACCTTC
>-|TRBV3-1|-|TRBJ2-2
CASSLTGNTGELFF
TGTGCCAGCAGCCTGACTGGTAACACCGGGGAGCTGTTTTTT
>-|TRBV20-1|-|TRBJ1-1
CSASLGRAFF
TGCAGTGCTAGTCTCGGCAGGGCTTTCTTT
>-|TRBV5-1|-|TRBJ2-3
CASSLVPGTDTQYF
TGCGCCAGCAGCTTGGTGCCGGGCACAGATACGCAGTATTTT
>-|TRBV5-1|-|TRBJ2-3
CASSLARGIDTQYF
TGCGCCAGCAGCTTGGCTAGAGGAATAGATACGCAGTATTTT
>few|TRBV20-1|-|TRBJ2-7
CSVLGVWGDYEQYF
TGCAGTGTCCTGGGAGTGTGGGGAGACTACGAGCAGTACTTC
>few|TRBV12-3/TRBV12-4|TRBD2|TRBJ2-7
CASSCLGTSNYEQYF
TGTGCCAGCAGTTGCCTCGGGACTAGCAACTACGAGCAGTACTTC
>-|TRBV2|-|TRBJ1-1
CASPQGGNTEAFF
TGTGCCAGTCCGCAGGGAGGGAACACTGAAGCTTTCTTT
>few|TRBV5-1|-|TRBJ2-7
CASSLRQGFYEQYF
TGCGCCAGCAGCTTGCGGCAGGGGTTCTACGAGCAGTACTTC
>many|TRBV12-3/TRBV12-4|-|TRBJ1-2
CASSLGSYGYTF
TGTGCCAGCAGTTTGGGCAGCTATGGCTACACCTTC
>-|TRBV29-1|TRBD2|TRBJ2-3
CSGLAGGTDTQYF
TGCAGCGGACTAGCGGGAGGCACAGATACGCAGTATTTT
>-|TRBV12-3/TRBV12-4|-|TRBJ2-4
CASSWGHAKNIQYF
TGTGCCAGCAGTTGGGGCCATGCCAAAAACATTCAGTACTTC
>few|TRBV7-9|TRBD1|TRBJ1-1
CASKSDRVPTEAFF
TGTGCCAGCAAATCGGACAGGGTGCCCACTGAAGCTTTCTTT
>few|TRBV24-1|TRBD2|TRBJ2-7
CATSEAGYPARQYF
TGTGCCACCAGTGAAGCGGGATATCCCGCCCGGCAGTACTTC
>few|TRBV5-5|TRBD1|TRBJ2-5
CASSLGTGPALDAQYF
TGTGCCAGCAGCTTGGGGACAGGTCCCGCCCTGGATGCCCAGTACTTC
>many|TRBV9|TRBD1|TRBJ1-2
CASTSTGDNYGYTF
TGTGCCAGCACCTCGACAGGGGATAACTATGGCTACACCTTC
>-|TRBV20-1|TRBD1|TRBJ1-5
CSASTGDQPQHF
TGCAGTGCTAGTACAGGGGACCAGCCCCAGCATTTT
>-|TRBV7-9|-|TRBJ2-3
CASSYRDTQYF
TGTGCCAGCAGTTACCGAGATACGCAGTATTTT
>few|TRBV4-3|TRBD1|TRBJ1-4
CASSPGLRDRREKLFF
TGCGCCAGCAGCCCCGGATTAAGGGACAGGAGGGAAAAACTGTTTTTT
>-|TRBV6-5|-|TRBJ1-2
CASTTGVSYGYTF
TGTGCCAGCACCACGGGGGTATCCTATGGCTACACCTTC
>-|TRBV10-3|-|TRBJ1-6
CAISGGAKNSPLHF
TGTGCCATCAGTGGAGGGGCGAAGAATTCACCCCTCCACTTT
>-|TRBV6-1|TRBD1|TRBJ1-4
CASAWTGYEKLFF
TGTGCCAGCGCATGGACAGGCTACGAAAAACTGTTTTTT
>few|TRBV11-2|TRBD2|TRBJ2-1
CASSLVGGRINEQFF
TGTGCCAGCAGCTTAGTTGGCGGGAGGATCAATGAGCAGTTCTTC
>-|TRBV7-3|TRBD1|TRBJ1-1
CASSLSAGGWMRAEAFF
TGTGCCAGCAGCTTATCGGCAGGGGGCTGGATGAGGGCTGAAGCTTTCTTT
>-|TRBV7-3|-|TRBJ2-5
CASSRSGQETQYF
TGTGCCAGCAGCAGGAGCGGCCAAGAGACCCAGTACTTC
>-|TRBV6-5|-|TRBJ1-3
CASTLSGTFGNTIYF
TGTGCCAGCACCCTCTCTGGGACGTTTGGAAACACCATATATTTT
>few|TRBV10-3|TRBD1|TRBJ2-7
CASQDRGLIEQYF
TGTGCCAGCCAGGACAGGGGCCTTATCGAGCAGTACTTC
>-|TRBV19|-|TRBJ1-1
CASSISRQVNTEAFF
TGTGCCAGTAGTATTAGTCGGCAGGTGAACACTGAAGCTTTCTTT
>few|TRBV7-2|-|TRBJ1-1
CASSARGPNTEAFF
TGTGCCAGCAGCGCCCGGGGTCCGAACACTGAAGCTTTCTTT
>many|TRBV6-5|TRBD1|TRBJ1-2
CASSFQDRGYGYTF
TGTGCCAGCAGTTTCCAGGACAGGGGTTATGGCTACACCTTC
>-|TRBV20-1|-|TRBJ2-1
CSGTERGNEQFF
TGCAGTGGGACAGAAAGGGGCAATGAGCAGTTCTTC
>-|TRBV12-3/TRBV12-4|-|TRBJ1-5
CASSLRQNFNQPQHF
TGTGCCAGCAGTTTACGACAGAATTTCAATCAGCCCCAGCATTTT
>-|TRBV28|-|TRBJ1-2
CASSLTTGNYGYTF
TGTGCCAGCAGTTTAACTACAGGCAACTATGGCTACACCTTC
>-|TRBV5-4|-|TRBJ2-1
CASSPKGPSSYNEQFF
TGTGCCAGCAGCCCCAAGGGGCCGAGCTCCTACAATGAGCAGTTCTTC
>once|TRBV7-2|TRBD2|TRBJ2-7
CASSWTSGSMRPYEQYF
TGTGCCAGCAGCTGGACTAGCGGGAGTATGAGGCCCTACGAGCAGTACTTC
>few|TRBV28|-|TRBJ1-4
CASSPLGRTNEKLFF
TGTGCCAGCAGTCCGCTGGGACGGACTAATGAAAAACTGTTTTTT
>-|TRBV12-3/TRBV12-4|TRBD1|TRBJ1-5
CASSYRDRGSNQPQHF
TGTGCCAGCAGTTACCGGGACAGGGGCAGCAATCAGCCCCAGCATTTT
>few|TRBV6-2/TRBV6-3|-|TRBJ1-1
CASSYYGSPTDGEAFF
TGTGCCAGCAGTTACTACGGCAGTCCCACAGATGGTGAAGCTTTCTTT
>-|TRBV10-3|TRBD1|TRBJ2-2
CAIYQDRGPANTGELFF
TGTGCCATCTATCAGGACAGGGGGCCCGCGAACACCGGGGAGCTGTTTTTT
>-|TRBV5-1|-|TRBJ2-7
CASSLILGNEQYF
TGCGCCAGCAGCTTGATTTTGGGTAACGAGCAGTACTTC
>medium-sized|TRBV29-1|-|TRBJ1-2
CSVVSPEQYGYTF
TGCAGCGTTGTCAGCCCCGAACAGTATGGCTACACCTTC
>few|TRBV20-1|TRBD1|TRBJ1-2
CSAPRGAYGYTF
TGCAGTGCTCCCAGGGGGGCTTATGGCTACACCTTC
>-|TRBV6-1|-|TRBJ2-5
CASSLGPGGETQYF
TGTGCCAGCAGCCTCGGACCCGGAGGGGAGACCCAGTACTTC
>few|TRBV12-3/TRBV12-4|-|TRBJ2-1
CASGNKRSYNEQFF
TGTGCCAGCGGTAATAAGAGGAGCTACAATGAGCAGTTCTTC
>-|TRBV5-1|-|TRBJ2-1
CASSLGLVGLVSYNEQFF
TGCGCCAGCAGCTTAGGCCTGGTTGGGCTAGTCTCCTACAATGAGCAGTTCTTC